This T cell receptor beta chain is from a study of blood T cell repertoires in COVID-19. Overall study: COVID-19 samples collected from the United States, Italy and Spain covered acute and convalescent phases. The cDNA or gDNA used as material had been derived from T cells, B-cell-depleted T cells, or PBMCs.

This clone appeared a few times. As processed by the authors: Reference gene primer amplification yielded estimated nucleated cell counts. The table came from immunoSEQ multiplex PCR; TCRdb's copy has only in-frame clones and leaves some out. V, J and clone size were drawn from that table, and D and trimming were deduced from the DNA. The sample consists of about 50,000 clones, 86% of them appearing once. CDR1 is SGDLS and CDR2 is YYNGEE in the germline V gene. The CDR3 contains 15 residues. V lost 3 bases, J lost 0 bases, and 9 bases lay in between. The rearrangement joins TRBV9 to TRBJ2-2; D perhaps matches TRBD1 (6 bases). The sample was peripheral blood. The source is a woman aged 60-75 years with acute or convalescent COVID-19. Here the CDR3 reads CASSARQANTGELFF. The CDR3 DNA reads TGTGCCAGCAGCGCACGACAGGCGAACACCGGGGAGCTGTTTTTT.